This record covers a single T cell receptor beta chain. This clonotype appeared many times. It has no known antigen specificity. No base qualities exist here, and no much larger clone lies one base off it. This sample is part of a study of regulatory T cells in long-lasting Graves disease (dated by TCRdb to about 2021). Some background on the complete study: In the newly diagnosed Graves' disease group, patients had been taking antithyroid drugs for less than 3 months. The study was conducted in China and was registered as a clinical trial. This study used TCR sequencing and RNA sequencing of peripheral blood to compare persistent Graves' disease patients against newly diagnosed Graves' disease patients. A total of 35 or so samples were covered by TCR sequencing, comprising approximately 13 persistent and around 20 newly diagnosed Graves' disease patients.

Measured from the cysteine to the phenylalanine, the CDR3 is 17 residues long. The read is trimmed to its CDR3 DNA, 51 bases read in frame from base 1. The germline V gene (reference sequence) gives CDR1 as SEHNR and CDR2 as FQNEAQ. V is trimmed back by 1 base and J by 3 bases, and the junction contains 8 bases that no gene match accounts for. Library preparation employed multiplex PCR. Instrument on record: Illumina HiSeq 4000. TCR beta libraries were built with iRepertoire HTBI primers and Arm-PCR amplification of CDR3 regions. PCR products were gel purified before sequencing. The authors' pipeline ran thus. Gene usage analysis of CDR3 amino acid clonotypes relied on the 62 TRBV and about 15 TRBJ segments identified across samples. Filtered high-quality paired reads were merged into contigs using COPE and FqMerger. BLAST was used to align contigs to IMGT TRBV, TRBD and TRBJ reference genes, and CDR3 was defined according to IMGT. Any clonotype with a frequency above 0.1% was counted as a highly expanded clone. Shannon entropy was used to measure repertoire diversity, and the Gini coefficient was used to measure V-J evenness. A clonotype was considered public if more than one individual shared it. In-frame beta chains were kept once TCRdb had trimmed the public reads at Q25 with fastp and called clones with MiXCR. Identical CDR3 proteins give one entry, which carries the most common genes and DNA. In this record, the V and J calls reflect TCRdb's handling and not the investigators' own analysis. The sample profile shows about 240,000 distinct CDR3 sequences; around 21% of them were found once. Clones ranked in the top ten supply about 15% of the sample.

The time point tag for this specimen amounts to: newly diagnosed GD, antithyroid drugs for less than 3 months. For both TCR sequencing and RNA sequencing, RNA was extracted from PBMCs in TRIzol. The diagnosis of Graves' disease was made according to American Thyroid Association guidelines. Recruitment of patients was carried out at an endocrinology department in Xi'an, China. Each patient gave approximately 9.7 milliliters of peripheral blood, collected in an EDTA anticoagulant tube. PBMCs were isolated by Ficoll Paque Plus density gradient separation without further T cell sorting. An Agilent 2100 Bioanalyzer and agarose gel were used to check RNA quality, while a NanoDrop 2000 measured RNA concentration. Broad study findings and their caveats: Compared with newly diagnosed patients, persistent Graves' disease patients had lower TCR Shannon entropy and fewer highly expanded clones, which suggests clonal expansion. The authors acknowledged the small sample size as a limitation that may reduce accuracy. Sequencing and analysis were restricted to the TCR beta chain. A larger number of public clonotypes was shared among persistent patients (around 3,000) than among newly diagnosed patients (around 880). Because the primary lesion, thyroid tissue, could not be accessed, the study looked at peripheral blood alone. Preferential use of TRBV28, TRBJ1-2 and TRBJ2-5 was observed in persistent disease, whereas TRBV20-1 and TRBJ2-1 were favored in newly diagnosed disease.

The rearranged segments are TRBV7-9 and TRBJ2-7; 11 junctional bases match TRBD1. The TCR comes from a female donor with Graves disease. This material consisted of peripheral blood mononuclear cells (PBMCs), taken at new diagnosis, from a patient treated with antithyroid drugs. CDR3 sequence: CASSLGPEGTGGYEQYF. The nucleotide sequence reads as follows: TGTGCCAGCAGCTTAGGGCCGGAGGGGACAGGGGGCTACGAGCAGTACTTC. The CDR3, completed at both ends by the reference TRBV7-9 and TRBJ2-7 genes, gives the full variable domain DTGVSQNPRHKITKRGQNVTFRCDPISEHNRLYWYRQTLGQGPEFLTYFQNEAQLEKSRLLSDRFSAERPKGSFSTLEIQRTEQGDSAMYLCASSLGPEGTGGYEQYFGPGTRLTVT.